One sample yielded the 32 T cell receptor beta chains listed below, sequenced in a study of T cell repertoires in cytomegalovirus infection. Each CDR3 protein gets one entry after TCRdb re-called the reads with MiXCR. The top ten hold about 14% of the sample, which has about a million distinct CDR3 sequences, less than 35% seen once. No antigen has been identified for these receptors. This material consisted of cultured CD8+ T cells from PBMCs, taken from culture after CMV antigen stimulation. The receptors originated from a human donor in good health (CMV status not recorded). Some clones in this sample may be carry-over from other donors' samples.

This clonotype was picked up a small number of times. V gene TRBV27 combines with J gene TRBJ2-1; 10 bases match TRBD2. This CDR3 has 16 amino acids. V dropped 0 bases and J dropped 12; count of bases not matched to a gene: 11. The germline V gene has CDR1 MNHEY and CDR2 SMNVEV (reference sequence). The CDR3: CASSLSISGGVDTQFF. Written as DNA, the CDR3 is TGTGCCAGCAGTTTATCGATAAGCGGGGGGGTCGATACGCAGTTCTTC.

This clonotype was detected many times. The rearrangement joins TRBV5-1 to TRBJ2-7; 10 positions match TRBD1. Germline CDR1 reads SGHRS; CDR2 reads YFSETQ. The V segment lost 0 bases and the J segment 6 bases; nucleotides outside the gene matches: 0. The CDR3 extends over 13 amino acids. CDR3 residues: CASSLGDRGEQYV. The CDR3 nucleotides are TGCGCCAGCAGCTTGGGGGACAGGGGCGAGCAGTACGTC.

This clonotype was found a few times. V usage is TRBV6-5 and J usage is TRBJ2-3; D is uncertain. Germline values: CDR1 MNHEY, CDR2 SVGAGI. The CDR3 length is 14 residues. V lost 2 bases, J lost 4 bases, and 10 bases lay in between. The CDR3 DNA sequence: TGTGCCAGCAGTTACGTCGCTAACGCAGATACGCAGTATTTT. Residues: CASSYVANADTQYF.

This clonotype occurred many times. The chain employs TRBV12-3 or TRBV12-4 and TRBJ2-7; 7 nucleotides match TRBD1. With 5 bases clipped from V and 2 bases from J, the junction kept 6 bases outside the gene matches. CDR3 length: 14 amino acids. CDR3 sequence: CASSLQDRPYEQYV. CDR3 nucleotide sequence: TGTGCCAGCAGTCTCCAGGACAGGCCCTACGAGCAGTACGTC.

This clonotype was detected a few times. The chain combines TRBV20-1 with TRBJ1-2; D is undetermined. V was cut by 6 bases and J by 6 bases, with 20 bases left in between. CDR1 and CDR2 (germline): DFQATT, SNEGSKA (reference sequence). This CDR3 is 14 amino acids long. CDR3 nucleotide sequence: TGCAGTGCGCTCACAGACCTCCCGAGGGATGGCTACACCTTC. It specifies CSALTDLPRDGYTF.

This clonotype was counted a few times. The V call is TRBV6-5, the J call TRBJ1-5; 8 nucleotides align to TRBD1. The CDR3 covers 14 residues. The V segment lost 2 bases and the J segment 9 bases; nucleotides outside the gene matches: 6. The germline V gene encodes CDR1 MNHEY and CDR2 SVGAGI. CDR3 amino acids: CASSYGQGVRPQHF. CDR3 DNA: TGTGCCAGCAGTTACGGACAGGGTGTGAGGCCCCAGCATTTT.

The chain joins TRBV10-3 to TRBJ2-1, with TRBD2 identical over 8 bases. Germline V lookup: CDR1 ENHRY, CDR2 SYGVKD. This CDR3 spans 16 amino acids. The V and J ends lost 5 bases and 8 bases, in that order; junction bases with no gene match: 14. CDR3 DNA sequence: TGTGCCATCAGTACATCAGCGGGGGCCCCGTCGGATGAGCAGTTCTTC. As protein: CAISTSAGAPSDEQFF.

The chain carries TRBV20-1 and TRBJ2-1; TRBD2 aligns across 11 bases. Losses at the gene ends were 2 bases for V and 6 bases for J; bases not matched to a gene: 9. This CDR3 has 16 amino acids. Per germline, CDR1 DFQATT and CDR2 SNEGSKA (reference sequence). CDR3 nucleotides: TGCAGTGCTAGACTACTAGCGGGGGAGCTTATCAATGAGCAGTTCTTC. This codes for CSARLLAGELINEQFF.

This clonotype was detected ten times or more. The chain has TRBV12-3 or TRBV12-4 and TRBJ1-2, with 11 bases that match TRBD1. Trimming cost V 5 bases and J 0 bases; bases outside gene matches: 8. The CDR3 is 17 residues long. The CDR3 DNA is TGTGCCAGCAGTGGGACAGGGGGGGGGCACGCTAACTATGGCTACACCTTC. Translating gives CASSGTGGGHANYGYTF.

This clonotype was seen many times. This chain joins TRBV7-2 and TRBJ2-7; TRBD1 matches at 8 bases. From germline, CDR1 is SGHTA and CDR2 FQGNSA. V was clipped by 6 bases and J by 3 bases; unmatched bases: 10. The CDR3 loop spans 15 amino acids. CDR3 sequence: CASSQEGTGIYEQYV. In DNA, the CDR3 is TGTGCCAGCAGTCAAGAGGGGACAGGCATCTACGAGCAGTACGTC.

The chain recombines TRBV20-1 with TRBJ2-7, with D possibly TRBD1 on 6 matching bases. There are 14 residues in the CDR3. The V gene lost 5 bases and the J gene lost 2 bases, with 16 bases spanning the gap. Germline values: CDR1 DFQATT, CDR2 SNEGSKA (reference sequence). CDR3 bases: TGCAGTGCTCTCGGACAGCAATCTACCTACGAGCAGTACTTC. This encodes CSALGQQSTYEQYF.

CDR3 sequence reads: CASKFWTVAGNTEAFF. The CDR3, as DNA: TGTGCCAGCAAGTTTTGGACCGTGGCCGGGAACACTGAAGCTTTCTTT. The chain employs TRBV7-9 and TRBJ1-1; D not certain. Trimming took off 7 bases at V and 1 base at J, with 19 bases between the two ends. Germline CDR1 SEHNR, CDR2 FQNEAQ (reference sequence). The CDR3 sequence is 16 residues long.

The chain employs TRBV7-9 and TRBJ1-1; D is uncertain. V was pared by 4 bases and J by 10 bases, with 10 bases between. Germline V CDR1 and CDR2: SEHNR, FQNEAQ (reference sequence). This CDR3 has 11 amino acids. In nucleotides, the CDR3 is TGTGCCAGCAGCTCCCCGGTGGGAGCTTTCTTT. It codes for CASSSPVGAFF. Filled out from reference TRBV7-9 and TRBJ1-1, the complete variable domain reads DTGVSQNPRHKITKRGQNVTFRCDPISEHNRLYWYRQTLGQGPEFLTYFQNEAQLEKSRLLSDRFSAERPKGSFSTLEIQRTEQGDSAMYLCASSSPVGAFFGQGTRLTVV.

This clonotype has a count of ten or more. V gene TRBV7-6 combines with J gene TRBJ2-1, with TRBD2 matching over 13 bases. The germline V gene encodes CDR1 SGHVS and CDR2 FNYEAQ. This CDR3 comprises 21 residues. V lost 3 bases to trimming and J lost 5 bases; unmatched junction nucleotides: 19. CDR3 DNA: TGTGCCAGCAGCTTGTTCCGATGGGGCACCACCGGGACTAGCGGGGACAATGAGCAGTTCTTC. Amino acids: CASSLFRWGTTGTSGDNEQFF.

This clonotype was observed a few times. The chain combines TRBV6-2 or TRBV6-3 with TRBJ2-7, with D possibly TRBD2 on 5 matching bases. Trimming took off 0 bases at V and 3 bases at J, with 9 bases between the two ends. The CDR3 length is 14 residues. Per the germline V gene, CDR1 is MNHEY and CDR2 is SVGEGT. The CDR3 DNA follows: TGTGCCAGCAGTTACTCCGGGGTCGTCTACGAGCAGTACGTC. It translates to CASSYSGVVYEQYV.

The V gene is TRBV5-6, the J gene TRBJ1-1, with TRBD1 matching over 8 bases. This CDR3 spans 17 amino acids. J was trimmed by 0 bases and V by 3 bases; bases with no gene match: 10. The germline V gene encodes CDR1 SGHDT and CDR2 YYEEEE. CDR3 bases: TGTGCCAGCAGCTACAGTGACAGGGGTCACCTGAACACTGAAGCTTTCTTT. Translated: CASSYSDRGHLNTEAFF.

This clonotype has at least ten counts. V gene TRBV7-2 combines with J gene TRBJ2-7; 15 nucleotides align to TRBD2. The CDR3 length is 16 residues. V gave up 3 bases and J gave up 3 bases; unmatched junction bases: 3. Germline V gene data show CDR1 as SGHTA and CDR2 as FQGNSA. The CDR3 DNA is TGTGCCAGCAGCTTCGGACTAGCGGGGGGGTACTACGAGCAGTACTTC. This gives the protein CASSFGLAGGYYEQYF.

J is TRBJ2-7 and V is TRBV20-1; 11 bases are shared with TRBD2. Germline V lookup: CDR1 DFQATT, CDR2 SNEGSKA (reference sequence). This CDR3 comprises 19 residues. V gave up 2 bases and J gave up 5 bases; unmatched junction bases: 20. The CDR3 sequence: CSARLIGTDTSGSVNEQYF. The CDR3 DNA reads as TGCAGTGCTAGACTGATTGGGACAGATACTAGCGGGAGCGTCAACGAGCAGTACTTC.

This clonotype was seen ten or more times. This sequence joins TRBV12-3 or TRBV12-4 and TRBJ2-7, with TRBD1 as a possible D gene (6 bases). Trimming left V 3 bases short and J 2 bases short, with 14 bases between. The CDR3 covers 15 residues. Here the CDR3 reads CASSFKGTTTYEQYF. Here the CDR3 DNA reads TGTGCCAGCAGTTTTAAGGGGACAACGACCTACGAGCAGTACTTC.

The chain couples TRBV27 to TRBJ2-5, with TRBD1 as a possible D gene (5 bases). Deletions cut 2 bases from V and 5 bases from J, with 15 bases between. Germline loops: CDR1 MNHEY, CDR2 SMNVEV (reference sequence). The CDR3 extends over 15 amino acids. The CDR3 protein is CASSLTSRQTETQYF. In nucleotides, the CDR3 is TGTGCCAGCAGTTTAACCTCTCGACAGACGGAGACCCAGTACTTC.

CDR3 sequence: CASSQDPIIYNEQFF. CDR3 in DNA: TGCGCCAGCAGCCAAGATCCCATTATCTACAATGAGCAGTTCTTC. The chain joins TRBV4-1 to TRBJ2-1; D not resolved. From germline, CDR1 is MGHRA and CDR2 YSYEKL. Trimming cost V 0 bases and J 3 bases, with 9 bases left between them. This CDR3 spans 15 amino acids.

The V and J genes are TRBV2 and TRBJ2-3; D gene unclear. Germline CDR1 is SNHLY and CDR2 is FYNNEI. The CDR3 consists of 11 residues. V lost 11 bases and J lost 3, with 9 bases in between. This CDR3 reads CAERSTDTQYF. The DNA for the CDR3 is TGTGCCGAACGGAGTACAGATACGCAGTATTTT.

This clonotype appeared many times. The V gene is TRBV27, the J gene TRBJ2-1; tentatively, D is TRBD1 or TRBD2 (6 bases each). Per the germline V gene, CDR1 is MNHEY and CDR2 is SMNVEV (reference sequence). The V gene lost 6 bases and the J gene lost 5 bases, with 14 bases spanning the gap. There are 14 residues in the CDR3. The CDR3 bases are TGTGCCAGCAGCTTCGGGGGCGCCCACAATGAGCAGTTCTTC. Translated, it gives CASSFGGAHNEQFF.

This clonotype was counted a few times. The V and J genes are TRBV7-2 and TRBJ1-2; D is ambiguous. This CDR3 contains 13 residues. Trimming removed 8 bases at V and 5 bases at J, with 15 bases between. Germline V gene lookup returns CDR1 SGHTA and CDR2 FQGNSA. The CDR3 DNA is TGTGCCAGCGGCCCCAGCATCAAGTATGGCTACACCTTC. Its translation: CASGPSIKYGYTF.

The chain carries TRBV27 and TRBJ2-2; D is unresolved. Germline CDR1 and CDR2: MNHEY and SMNVEV (reference sequence). Trimming pared 9 bases from V and 7 bases from J, leaving 21 bases between. This CDR3 is built from 15 residues. The CDR3 DNA sequence: TGTGCCAGTAGTCCCTCCGGCCATAGATTCGGGGAGCTGTTTTTT. Its protein is CASSPSGHRFGELFF.

The chain employs TRBV7-8 and TRBJ2-3; D ambiguous. The length of the CDR3 is 19 residues. CDR1 and CDR2 from the germline V gene are SGHVS and FQNEAQ. V gave up 3 bases and J gave up 0 bases, with 22 bases separating them. The CDR3 protein is CASSFIAVHPATSTDTQYF. As DNA, the CDR3 is TGTGCCAGCAGCTTTATAGCAGTCCATCCGGCTACTAGCACAGATACGCAGTATTTT.

This clonotype was observed many times. The V call is TRBV7-2, the J call TRBJ1-6, with TRBD1 matching over 9 bases. This CDR3 contains 14 residues. Trimming took 5 bases from V and 8 from J; bases not matched to a gene: 4. CDR1 and CDR2 from the germline V gene are SGHTA and FQGNSA. The CDR3 DNA follows: TGTGCCAGCAGCACGGGACAGGGTTATTCACCCCTCCACTTT. This codes for CASSTGQGYSPLHF.

This clonotype was counted only a few times. The chain joins TRBV19 to TRBJ2-1, with D possibly being TRBD1 (6 bases). The germline gives CDR1 LNHDA, CDR2 SQIVND (reference sequence). CDR3 length: 14 residues. The V and J ends lost 7 bases and 8 bases respectively, with 18 bases between them. The CDR3 coding sequence is TGTGCCAGTACCCCAATCGCTGGGGGCGATGAGCAGTTCTTC. Translating gives CASTPIAGGDEQFF.

The table lists this clonotype with a few counts. The rearrangement uses TRBV19 and TRBJ1-5, with no clear D. Looked up from germline, CDR1 is LNHDA and CDR2 is SQIVND (reference sequence). The CDR3 loop spans 17 amino acids. The V end lost 3 bases, the J end lost 0 bases, and 15 bases lay between the germline ends. This CDR3 is CASSILDGDYSNQPQHF. CDR3 bases: TGTGCCAGTAGTATCCTCGACGGAGACTATAGCAATCAGCCCCAGCATTTT.

The chain uses TRBV9 and TRBJ2-2; D ambiguous. V shed 3 bases and J shed 0 bases, with 24 bases lying between them. The CDR3 is 20 residues long. Germline values: CDR1 SGDLS, CDR2 YYNGEE. CDR3 amino acids: CASSGITGSLSLTNTGELFF. Written as DNA, the CDR3 is TGTGCCAGCAGCGGAATAACCGGGTCCTTGAGCCTAACGAACACCGGGGAGCTGTTTTTT.

This chain joins TRBV5-6 and TRBJ2-1; TRBD1 agrees at 9 bases. Germline lookup yields CDR1 SGHDT and CDR2 YYEEEE. The CDR3 covers 16 residues. J was trimmed by 7 bases and V by 5 bases; bases with no gene match: 13. The CDR3 region has the DNA TGTGCCAGCAGAGATGTAGGGAGGACAGGGGTTAATGAGCAGTTCTTC. It encodes CASRDVGRTGVNEQFF.

This chain uses TRBV20-1 with TRBJ1-2; TRBD1 might be the D (5 bases). The CDR3 is 12 residues long. The V end lost 3 bases, the J end lost 5 bases, and 10 bases lay between the germline ends. CDR1 is DFQATT and CDR2 is SNEGSKA in the germline V gene (reference sequence). The CDR3 DNA reads TGCAGTGCTAGGGGGGACGGTTATGGCTACACCTTC. Encoded protein: CSARGDGYGYTF.